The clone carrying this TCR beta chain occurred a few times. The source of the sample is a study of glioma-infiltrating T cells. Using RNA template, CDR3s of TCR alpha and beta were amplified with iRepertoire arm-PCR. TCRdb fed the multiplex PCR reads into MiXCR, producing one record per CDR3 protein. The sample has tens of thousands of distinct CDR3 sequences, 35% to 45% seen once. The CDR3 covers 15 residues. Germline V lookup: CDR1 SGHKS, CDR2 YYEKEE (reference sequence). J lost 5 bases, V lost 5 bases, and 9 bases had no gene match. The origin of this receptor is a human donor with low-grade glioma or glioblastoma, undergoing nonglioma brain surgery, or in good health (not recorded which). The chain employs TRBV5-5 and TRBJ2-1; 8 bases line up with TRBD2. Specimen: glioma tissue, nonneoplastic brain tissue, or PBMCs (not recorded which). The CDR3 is CASRRGGGMNNEQFF. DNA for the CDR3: TGTGCCAGCAGACGTGGCGGGGGGATGAACAATGAGCAGTTCTTC.